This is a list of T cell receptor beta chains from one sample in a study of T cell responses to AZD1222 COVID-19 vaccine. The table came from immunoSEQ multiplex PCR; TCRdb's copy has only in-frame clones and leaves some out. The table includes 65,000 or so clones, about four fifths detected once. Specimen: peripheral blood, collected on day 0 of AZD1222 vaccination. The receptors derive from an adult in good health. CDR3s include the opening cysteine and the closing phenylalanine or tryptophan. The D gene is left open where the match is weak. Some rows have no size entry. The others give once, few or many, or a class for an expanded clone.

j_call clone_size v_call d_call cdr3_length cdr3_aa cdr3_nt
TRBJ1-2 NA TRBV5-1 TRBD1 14 CASSLVQGVSGYTF TGCGCCAGCAGCTTGGTTCAGGGGGTGTCGGGCTACACCTTC
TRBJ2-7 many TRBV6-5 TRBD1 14 CASSLYRGPYEQYF TGTGCCAGCAGCCTCTACAGGGGGCCCTACGAGCAGTACTTC
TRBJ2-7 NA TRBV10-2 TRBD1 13 CASGQGPTYEQYF TGCGCCAGCGGACAGGGACCGACCTACGAGCAGTACTTC
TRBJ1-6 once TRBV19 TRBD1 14 CASSFDRGSRPLHF TGTGCCAGTAGTTTCGACAGGGGGAGTAGACCCCTCCACTTT
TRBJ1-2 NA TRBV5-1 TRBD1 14 CASSTYRGLYGYTF TGCGCCAGCAGCACCTACAGGGGGCTCTATGGCTACACCTTC
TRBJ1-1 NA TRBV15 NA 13 CATSREIGGGAFF TGTGCCACCAGCAGAGAGATTGGGGGGGGAGCTTTCTTT
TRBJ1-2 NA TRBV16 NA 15 CASSQSVRRLGGYTF TGTGCCAGCAGCCAATCGGTGAGACGCCTCGGTGGCTACACCTTC
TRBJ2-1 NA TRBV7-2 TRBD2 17 CASSFGHSLTSGAGQFF TGTGCCAGCAGCTTTGGTCATTCCCTGACTAGCGGGGCCGGGCAGTTCTTC
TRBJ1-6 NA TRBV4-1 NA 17 CASSREPSGGGNSPLHF TGCGCCAGCAGCCGAGAGCCTTCGGGGGGCGGTAATTCACCCCTCCACTTT
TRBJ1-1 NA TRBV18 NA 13 CASSEGGATEAFF TGTGCCAGCTCCGAGGGAGGGGCCACTGAAGCTTTCTTT
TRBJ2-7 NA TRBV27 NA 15 CASSLMRDGPYEQYF TGTGCCAGCAGTTTGATGCGGGACGGTCCCTACGAGCAGTACTTC
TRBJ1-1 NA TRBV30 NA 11 CAWSVSTEAFF TGTGCCTGGAGTGTTTCCACTGAAGCTTTCTTT
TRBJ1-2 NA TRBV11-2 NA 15 CASSPTSGANYGYTF TGTGCCAGCAGCCCCACCTCAGGCGCTAACTATGGCTACACCTTC
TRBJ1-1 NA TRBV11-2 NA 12 CASSPGGLEAFF TGTGCCAGCAGCCCGGGGGGATTAGAAGCTTTCTTT
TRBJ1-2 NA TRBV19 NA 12 CASSPGFNGYTF TGTGCCAGTAGTCCGGGTTTCAATGGCTACACCTTC